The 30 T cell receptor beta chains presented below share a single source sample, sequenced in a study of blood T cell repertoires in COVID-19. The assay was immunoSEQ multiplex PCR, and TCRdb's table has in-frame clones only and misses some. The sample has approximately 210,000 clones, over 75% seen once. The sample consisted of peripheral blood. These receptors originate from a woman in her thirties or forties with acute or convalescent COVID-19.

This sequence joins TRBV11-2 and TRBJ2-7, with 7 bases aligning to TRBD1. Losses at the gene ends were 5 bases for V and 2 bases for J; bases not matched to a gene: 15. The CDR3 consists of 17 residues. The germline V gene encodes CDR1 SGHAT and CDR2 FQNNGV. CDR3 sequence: CASSRRSGTANTYEQYV. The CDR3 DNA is TGTGCCAGCAGCCGCCGCTCGGGGACAGCCAATACCTACGAGCAGTACGTC.

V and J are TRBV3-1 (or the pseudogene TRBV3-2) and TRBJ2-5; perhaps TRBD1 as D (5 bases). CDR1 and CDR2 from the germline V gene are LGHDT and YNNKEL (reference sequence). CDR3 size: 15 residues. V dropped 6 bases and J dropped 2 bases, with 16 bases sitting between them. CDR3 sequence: CASSRYQGLQETQYF. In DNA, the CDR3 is TGTGCCAGCAGTCGGTACCAGGGTTTGCAAGAGACCCAGTACTTC.

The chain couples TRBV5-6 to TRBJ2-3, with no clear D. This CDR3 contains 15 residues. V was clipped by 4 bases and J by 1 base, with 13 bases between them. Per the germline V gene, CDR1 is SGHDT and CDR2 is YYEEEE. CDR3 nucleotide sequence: TGTGCCAGCAGCCCTGAATATGGAGGCACAGATACGCAGTATTTT. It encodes CASSPEYGGTDTQYF. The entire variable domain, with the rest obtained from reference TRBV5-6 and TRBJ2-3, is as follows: DAGVTQSPTHLIKTRGQQVTLRCSPKSGHDTVSWYQQALGQGPQFIFQYYEEEERQRGNFPDRFSGHQFPNYSSELNVNALLLGDSALYLCASSPEYGGTDTQYFGPGTRLTVL.

CDR3 protein: CASSQERGGYSGNTIYF. CDR3 nucleotides: TGCGCCAGCAGCCAAGAAAGAGGGGGCTACTCTGGAAACACCATATATTTT. This chain links TRBV4-1 with TRBJ1-3; 7 positions agree with TRBD1. The germline gives CDR1 MGHRA, CDR2 YSYEKL. V was pared by 0 bases and J by 0 bases, with 5 bases of the junction left unmatched. This CDR3 has 17 residues.

The CDR3 DNA sequence: TGTGCCAGCAGCACCCAACAGGAGACATACTATGGCTACACCTTC. Translated, it gives CASSTQQETYYGYTF. The chain recombines TRBV6-4 with TRBJ1-2, with D perhaps matching TRBD1 (5 bases). The germline V and J ends were trimmed by 6 bases and 3 bases, with 17 bases remaining between them. The CDR3 has 15 amino acids. Germline-derived CDR1 and CDR2 are MRHNA and SNTAGT.

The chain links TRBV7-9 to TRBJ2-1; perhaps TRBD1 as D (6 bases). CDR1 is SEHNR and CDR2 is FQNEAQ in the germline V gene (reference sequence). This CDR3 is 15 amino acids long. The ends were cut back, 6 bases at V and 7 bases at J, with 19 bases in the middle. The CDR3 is CASSRTTRGANEQFF. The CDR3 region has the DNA TGTGCCAGCAGTCGAACGACCAGGGGAGCGAATGAGCAGTTCTTC.

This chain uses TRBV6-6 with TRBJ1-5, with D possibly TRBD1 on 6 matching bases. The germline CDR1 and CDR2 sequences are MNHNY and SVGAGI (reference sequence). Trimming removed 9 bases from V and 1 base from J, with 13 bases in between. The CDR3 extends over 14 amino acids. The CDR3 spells CASAGAGSNQPQHF. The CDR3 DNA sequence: TGTGCCAGTGCAGGGGCAGGGAGCAATCAGCCCCAGCATTTT.

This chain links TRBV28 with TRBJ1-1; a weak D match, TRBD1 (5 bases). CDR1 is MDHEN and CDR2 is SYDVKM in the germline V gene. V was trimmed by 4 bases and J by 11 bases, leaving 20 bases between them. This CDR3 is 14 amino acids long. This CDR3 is CASSWGALGARAFF. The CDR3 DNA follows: TGTGCCAGCAGTTGGGGCGCCTTAGGGGCGCGGGCTTTCTTT.

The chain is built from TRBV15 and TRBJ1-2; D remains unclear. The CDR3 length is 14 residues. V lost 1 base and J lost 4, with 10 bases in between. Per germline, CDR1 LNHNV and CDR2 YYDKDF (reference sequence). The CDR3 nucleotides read TGTGCCACCAGCAGAGGCACGGGTGTCTATGGCTACACCTTC. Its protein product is CATSRGTGVYGYTF.

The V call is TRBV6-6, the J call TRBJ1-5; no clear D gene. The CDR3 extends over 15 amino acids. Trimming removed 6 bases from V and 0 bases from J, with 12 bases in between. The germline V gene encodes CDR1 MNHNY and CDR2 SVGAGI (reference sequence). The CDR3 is CASSYSETSNQPQHF. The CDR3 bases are TGTGCCAGCAGCTACAGCGAAACTAGCAATCAGCCCCAGCATTTT.

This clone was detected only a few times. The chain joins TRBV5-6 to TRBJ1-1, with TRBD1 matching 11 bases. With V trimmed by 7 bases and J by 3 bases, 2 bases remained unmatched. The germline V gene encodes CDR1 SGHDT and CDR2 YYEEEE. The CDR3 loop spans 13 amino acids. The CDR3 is CASRDRGDTEAFF. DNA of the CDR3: TGTGCCAGCCGGGACAGGGGGGACACTGAAGCTTTCTTT. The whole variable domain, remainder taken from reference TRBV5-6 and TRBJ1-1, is DAGVTQSPTHLIKTRGQQVTLRCSPKSGHDTVSWYQQALGQGPQFIFQYYEEEERQRGNFPDRFSGHQFPNYSSELNVNALLLGDSALYLCASRDRGDTEAFFGQGTRLTVV.

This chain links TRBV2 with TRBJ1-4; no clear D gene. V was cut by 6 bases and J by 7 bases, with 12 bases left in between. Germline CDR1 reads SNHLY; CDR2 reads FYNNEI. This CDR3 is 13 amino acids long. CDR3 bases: TGTGCCAGCAGGGAGGAAAGGACTGAAAAACTGTTTTTT. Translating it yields CASREERTEKLFF.

For the CDR3, the DNA is TGTGCTAGTGGTTTGCGCGTGGCGGAGAACACTGAAGCTTTCTTT. As protein: CASGLRVAENTEAFF. This chain links TRBV12-5 with TRBJ1-1; D is unresolved. Germline V gene data show CDR1 as LGHNT and CDR2 as FRNRAP. The V gene lost 2 bases and the J gene lost 1 base, with 11 bases spanning the gap. CDR3 length: 15 residues.

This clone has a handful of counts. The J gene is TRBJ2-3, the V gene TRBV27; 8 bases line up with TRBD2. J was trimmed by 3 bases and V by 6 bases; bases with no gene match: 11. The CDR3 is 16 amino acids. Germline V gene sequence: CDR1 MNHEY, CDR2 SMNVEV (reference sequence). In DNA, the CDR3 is TGTGCCAGCAGCCGTTCCGCGGGGGGCGGAACAGATACGCAGTATTTT. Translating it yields CASSRSAGGGTDTQYF.

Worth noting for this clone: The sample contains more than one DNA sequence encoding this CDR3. The CDR3 region is CASSRGQGSTGELFF. CDR3 nucleotides: TGTGCCAGCAGCCGCGGACAGGGTAGCACCGGGGAGCTGTTTTTT. The chain recombines TRBV6-5 with TRBJ2-2; 8 bases map to TRBD1. CDR1 is MNHEY, CDR2 SVGAGI, per germline. V lost 6 bases to trimming and J lost 4 bases; unmatched junction nucleotides: 7. The CDR3 loop spans 15 amino acids.

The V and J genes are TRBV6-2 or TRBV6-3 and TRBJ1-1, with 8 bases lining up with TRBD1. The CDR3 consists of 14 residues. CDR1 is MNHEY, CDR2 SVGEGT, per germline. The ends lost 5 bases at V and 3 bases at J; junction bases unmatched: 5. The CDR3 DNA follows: TGTGCCAGCAGTGCCCGACAGGGGCACACTGAAGCTTTCTTT. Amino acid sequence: CASSARQGHTEAFF.

The CDR3 here is CASKRQGASTEAFF. CDR3 coding DNA: TGTGCCAGCAAGAGACAGGGGGCGAGCACTGAAGCTTTCTTT. The J gene is TRBJ1-1, the V gene TRBV11-2, with 10 bases aligning to TRBD1. Germline V gene data show CDR1 as SGHAT and CDR2 as FQNNGV. J gave up 4 bases and V 7 bases, and 6 bases lay outside the gene matches. This CDR3 comprises 14 residues. The variable domain in full, with the rest retrieved from reference TRBV11-2 and TRBJ1-1, is EAGVAQSPRYKIIEKRQSVAFWCNPISGHATLYWYQQILGQGPKLLIQFQNNGVVDDSQLPKDRFSAERLKGVDSTLKIQPAKLEDSAVYLCASKRQGASTEAFFGQGTRLTVV.

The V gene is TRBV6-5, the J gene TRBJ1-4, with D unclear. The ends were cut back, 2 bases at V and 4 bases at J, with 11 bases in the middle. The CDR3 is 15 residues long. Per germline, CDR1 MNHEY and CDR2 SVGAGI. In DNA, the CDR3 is TGTGCCAGCAGTTACCGGCGGGCCCATAATGAAAAACTGTTTTTT. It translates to CASSYRRAHNEKLFF.

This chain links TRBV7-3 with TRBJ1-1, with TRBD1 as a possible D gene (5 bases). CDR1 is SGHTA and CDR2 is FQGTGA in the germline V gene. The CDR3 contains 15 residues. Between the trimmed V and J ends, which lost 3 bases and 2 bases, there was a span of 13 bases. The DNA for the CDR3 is TGTGCCAGCAGCTTGGGGGGGACTCTCAACACTGAAGCTTTCTTT. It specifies CASSLGGTLNTEAFF.

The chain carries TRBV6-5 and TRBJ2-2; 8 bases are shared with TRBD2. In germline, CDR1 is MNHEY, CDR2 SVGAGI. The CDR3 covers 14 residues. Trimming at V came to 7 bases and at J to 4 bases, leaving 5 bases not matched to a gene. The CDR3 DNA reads TGTGCCAGCACCCCACGGGGGGGCACCGGGGAGCTGTTTTTT. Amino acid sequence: CASTPRGGTGELFF.

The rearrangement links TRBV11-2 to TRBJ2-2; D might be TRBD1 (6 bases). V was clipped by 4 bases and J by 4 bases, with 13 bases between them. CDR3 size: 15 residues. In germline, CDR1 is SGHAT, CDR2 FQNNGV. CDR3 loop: CASSSHQGITGELFF. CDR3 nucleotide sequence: TGTGCCAGCAGCTCACATCAGGGGATCACCGGGGAGCTGTTTTTT.

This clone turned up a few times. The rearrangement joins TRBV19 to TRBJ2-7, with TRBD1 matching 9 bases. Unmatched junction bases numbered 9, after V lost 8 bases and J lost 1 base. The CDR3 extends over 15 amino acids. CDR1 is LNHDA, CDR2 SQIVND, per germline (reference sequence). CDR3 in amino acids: CASHCAGQGSYEQYV. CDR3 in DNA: TGTGCCAGTCATTGCGCGGGACAGGGTTCCTACGAGCAGTACGTC.

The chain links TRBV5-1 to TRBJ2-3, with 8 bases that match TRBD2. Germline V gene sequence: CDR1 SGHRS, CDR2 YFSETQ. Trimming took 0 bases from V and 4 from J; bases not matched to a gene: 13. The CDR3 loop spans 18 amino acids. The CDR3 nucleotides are TGCGCCAGCAGCTTGGCCGGCCGGGTAGCGGGGTTATCAGATACGCAGTATTTT. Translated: CASSLAGRVAGLSDTQYF.

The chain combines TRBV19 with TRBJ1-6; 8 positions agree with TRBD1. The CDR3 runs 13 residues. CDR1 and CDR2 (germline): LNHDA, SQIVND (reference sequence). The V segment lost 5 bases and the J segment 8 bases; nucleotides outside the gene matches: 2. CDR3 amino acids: CASSSTGDSPLHF. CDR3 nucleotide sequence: TGTGCCAGTAGTTCGACAGGGGATTCACCCCTCCACTTT.

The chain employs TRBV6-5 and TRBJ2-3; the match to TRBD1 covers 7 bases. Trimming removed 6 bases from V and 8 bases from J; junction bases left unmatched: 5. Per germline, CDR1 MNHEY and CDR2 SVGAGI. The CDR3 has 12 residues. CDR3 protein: CASRSQGFTQYF. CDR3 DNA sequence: TGTGCCAGCAGGTCACAGGGGTTTACGCAGTATTTT.

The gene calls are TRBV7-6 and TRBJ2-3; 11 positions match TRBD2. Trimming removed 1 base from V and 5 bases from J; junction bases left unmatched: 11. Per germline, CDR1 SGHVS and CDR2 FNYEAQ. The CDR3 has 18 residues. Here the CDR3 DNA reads TGTGCCAGCAGCTTAGGAATTGTAGCGGGGGGGCCAGGAGATACGCAGTATTTT. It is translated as CASSLGIVAGGPGDTQYF. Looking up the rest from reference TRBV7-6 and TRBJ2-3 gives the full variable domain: GAGVSQSPRYKVTKRGQDVALRCDPISGHVSLYWYRQALGQGPEFLTYFNYEAQQDKSGLPNDRFSAERPEGSISTLTIQRTEQRDSAMYRCASSLGIVAGGPGDTQYFGPGTRLTVL.

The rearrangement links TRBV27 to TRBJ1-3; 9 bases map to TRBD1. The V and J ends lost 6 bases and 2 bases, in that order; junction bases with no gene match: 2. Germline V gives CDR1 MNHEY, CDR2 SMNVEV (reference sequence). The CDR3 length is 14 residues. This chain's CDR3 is CASRRTGAGNTIYF. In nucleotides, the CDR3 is TGTGCCAGCAGGAGGACAGGGGCTGGAAACACCATATATTTT.

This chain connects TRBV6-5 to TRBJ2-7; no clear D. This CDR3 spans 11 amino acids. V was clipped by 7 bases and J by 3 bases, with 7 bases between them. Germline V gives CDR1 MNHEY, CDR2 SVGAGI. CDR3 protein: CASTAYYEQYV. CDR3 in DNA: TGTGCCAGCACTGCGTACTACGAGCAGTACGTC.

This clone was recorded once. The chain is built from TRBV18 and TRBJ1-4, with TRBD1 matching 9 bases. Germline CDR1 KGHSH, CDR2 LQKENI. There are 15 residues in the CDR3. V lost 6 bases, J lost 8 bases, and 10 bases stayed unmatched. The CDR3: CASSYSGTGTEKLFF. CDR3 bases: TGTGCCAGCTCCTACTCCGGGACAGGGACGGAAAAACTGTTTTTT.

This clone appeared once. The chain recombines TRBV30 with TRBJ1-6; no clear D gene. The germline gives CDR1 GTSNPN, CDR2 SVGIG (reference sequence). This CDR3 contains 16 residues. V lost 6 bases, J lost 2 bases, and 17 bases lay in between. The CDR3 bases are TGTGCCTGTTCCCCCAATCCCGGGACCTATAATTCACCCCTCCACTTT. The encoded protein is CACSPNPGTYNSPLHF.